The clone carrying this TCR beta chain was counted ten times or more. The antigen is not known. CDR3 regions of TCR beta were amplified from RNA transcripts. After a first-round RT-PCR with HTBI primers, a second-round multiplex PCR was run. TCRdb passed the multiplex PCR reads through MiXCR, listing each CDR3 protein once. The top ten hold 23% of the sample, which has about 48,000 distinct CDR3 sequences, around 48% seen once. This sample was included in a study of Graves' ophthalmopathy and Graves' hyperthyroidism. Study findings and constraints: Distinction of ophthalmopathy from stable hyperthyroidism by a 13-signature model reached 85% to 90% sensitivity and approximately 81% specificity.

Germline V gene data show CDR1 as SGHVS and CDR2 as FNYEAQ. The CDR3 contains 16 residues. Deletions cut 2 bases from V and 3 bases from J, with 16 bases between. This chain joins TRBV7-6 and TRBJ2-5, with D perhaps TRBD1 (5 bases). Specimen: peripheral blood. The receptor's source is an adult man with Graves' ophthalmopathy. CDR3 region: CASSLRPFSDKETQYF. The CDR3 DNA sequence: TGTGCCAGCAGCTTACGTCCCTTCTCGGACAAAGAGACCCAGTACTTC.